These 31 T cell receptor beta chains originate from one sample sequenced in a study of regulatory T cells in long-lasting Graves disease. The time point here: newly diagnosed GD, antithyroid drugs for less than 3 months. The TCR library used RNA extracted from PBMCs. CDR3 regions were amplified by Arm-PCR using iRepertoire HTBI primers to build TCR beta libraries. MiXCR, run by TCRdb on the multiplex PCR reads, gives a single entry per CDR3 protein. Of a few hundred thousand distinct CDR3 sequences in the sample, around 15% were seen once. The sample was also linked to a second study, of T cells in Graves' hyperthyroidism and ophthalmopathy.

Specimen: peripheral blood mononuclear cells (PBMCs), collected at new diagnosis, from a patient treated with antithyroid drugs. The receptor set was obtained from a woman between 18 and 30 years old with Graves disease.

This clonotype has ten or more counts. The chain is built from TRBV11-2 and TRBJ2-5; possible D gene TRBD1, 6 bases. V was shortened by 5 bases and J by 2 bases, with 12 bases between the two germline ends. Germline V gives CDR1 SGHAT, CDR2 FQNNGV. The CDR3 spans 14 residues. CDR3 sequence (DNA): TGTGCCAGCAGCACCGGACAGTTACAAGAGACCCAGTACTTC. Its translation is CASSTGQLQETQYF.

The gene calls are TRBV18 and TRBJ1-1, with 9 bases identical to TRBD1. The CDR3 has 15 residues. Germline CDR1 KGHSH, CDR2 LQKENI. V dropped 3 bases and J dropped 6; count of bases not matched to a gene: 8. As DNA, the CDR3 is TGTGCCAGCTCACCCAAGGGACAGGGTAGCGCTGAAGCTTTCTTT. This gives the protein CASSPKGQGSAEAFF.

This clonotype was seen only a few times. The genes are TRBV5-1 and TRBJ1-1; D unresolved. The CDR3 runs 14 residues. V lost 4 bases to trimming and J lost 2 bases, with 12 bases between them. Germline V gene data show CDR1 as SGHRS and CDR2 as YFSETQ. CDR3 DNA: TGCGCCAGCAGCCCGACGGAGGCTAACACTGAAGCTTTCTTT. It specifies CASSPTEANTEAFF.

This clonotype occurred many times. V gene TRBV11-2 combines with J gene TRBJ2-1; 7 bases align to TRBD1. CDR1 is SGHAT, CDR2 FQNNGV, per germline. This CDR3 is 13 amino acids long. Trimming removed 8 bases from V and 7 bases from J; junction bases left unmatched: 8. DNA of the CDR3: TGTGCCAGCTTGGACAGGAATGGGAATGAGCAGTTCTTC. This encodes CASLDRNGNEQFF.

V and J are TRBV6-2 or TRBV6-3 and TRBJ2-1, with 13 nucleotides matching TRBD2. V lost 0 bases, J lost 9 bases, and 5 bases stayed unmatched. The CDR3 runs to 16 residues. Germline lookup yields CDR1 MNHEY and CDR2 SVGEGT. Here the CDR3 DNA reads TGTGCCAGCAGTTACTCATGGACTAGCGGGAGCGGTGAGCAGTTCTTC. It encodes CASSYSWTSGSGEQFF.

This clonotype came up a few times. The V gene is TRBV3-1, the J gene TRBJ2-4, with D unclear. The germline V gene has CDR1 LGHDT and CDR2 YNNKEL (reference sequence). The CDR3 has 13 residues. Trimming took 2 bases from V and 5 from J, leaving 7 bases between them. This chain's CDR3 is CASSQRAENIQYF. CDR3 nucleotides: TGTGCCAGCAGCCAACGGGCAGAAAACATTCAGTACTTC.

In this sample, this clonotype turned up many times. The chain carries TRBV20-1 and TRBJ2-7, with a weak D call TRBD2 (6 bases). The CDR3 length is 14 residues. V shed 3 bases and J shed 6 bases, with 18 bases lying between them. From germline, CDR1 is DFQATT and CDR2 SNEGSKA (reference sequence). The CDR3 sequence is CSARDGSHVSEQYF. CDR3 DNA: TGCAGTGCTAGGGACGGGAGCCACGTCTCCGAGCAGTACTTC.

About this clonotype itself: This sequence may be a read error, since a much larger clone differs from it by one base. Without the conserved terminal phenylalanine or tryptophan, this CDR3 likely stems from a read error. V gene TRBV7-2 combines with J gene TRBJ2-7; possible D gene TRBD1, 5 bases. The germline gives CDR1 SGHTA, CDR2 FQGNSA. Trimming removed 5 bases at V and 3 bases at J, with 14 bases between. CDR3 length: 14 amino acids. CDR3 DNA: TGTGCCAGCAGCGGTCAGGGTTCGGACTACGAGCAGTACCTC. Amino acid sequence: CASSGQGSDYEQYL.

In this sample, this clonotype turned up many times. This sequence joins TRBV5-1 and TRBJ2-5; D might be TRBD2 (5 bases). Trimming shortened V by 4 bases and J by 5 bases, and 18 bases separated the two germline ends. This CDR3 is built from 15 residues. CDR1 is SGHRS, CDR2 YFSETQ, per germline. In DNA, the CDR3 is TGCGCCAGCAGCGAGAGGACGGGAACCGGGGAGACCCAGTACTTC. Translated: CASSERTGTGETQYF.

In this sample, this clonotype turned up many times. V usage is TRBV6-4 and J usage is TRBJ2-3; 12 bases map to TRBD2. From germline, CDR1 is MRHNA and CDR2 SNTAGT. The CDR3 extends over 16 amino acids. J was trimmed by 4 bases and V by 2 bases; bases with no gene match: 4. CDR3 in amino acids: CASSDGLAGGPDTQYF. The CDR3, as DNA: TGTGCCAGCAGTGACGGGCTAGCGGGAGGGCCAGATACGCAGTATTTT.

The V gene is TRBV7-8, the J gene TRBJ2-1; TRBD2 agrees at 11 bases. The DNA end is a closer match to TRBJ2-5, so the J assignment may be wrong. This CDR3 has 15 residues. Germline loops: CDR1 SGHVS, CDR2 FQNEAQ. The CDR3 sequence: CASTSLAGAQETQYF. CDR3 nucleotide sequence: TGTGCCAGCACCTCACTAGCGGGGGCGCAAGAGACCCAGTACTTC.

This clonotype was observed at least ten times. The chain has TRBV12-3 or TRBV12-4 and TRBJ2-3, with a possible D match to TRBD1 (5 bases). Trimming took 6 bases from V and 6 from J, leaving 7 bases between them. The CDR3 contains 11 residues. The DNA of the CDR3 is TGTGCCAGCAGGGGGCTTGATACGCAGTATTTT. As protein: CASRGLDTQYF.

This clonotype was seen repeatedly, ten times or more. The chain employs TRBV2 and TRBJ2-3; 7 nucleotides agree with TRBD2. Trimming took 7 bases from V and 5 from J; bases not matched to a gene: 9. This CDR3 region has 14 residues. CDR1 SNHLY and CDR2 FYNNEI come from the germline V gene. The CDR3 region is CASKREANGDTQYF. In DNA, the CDR3 is TGTGCCAGCAAACGGGAGGCCAATGGAGATACGCAGTATTTT.

This clonotype was detected ten times or more. The V gene is TRBV30, the J gene TRBJ1-2; D unresolved. With 2 bases removed from V and 4 bases from J, the gap between germline ends came to 8 bases. Germline assignment: CDR1 GTSNPN and CDR2 SVGIG (reference sequence). There are 12 residues in the CDR3. The CDR3 sequence: CAWSLGIYGYTF. The CDR3 DNA reads TGTGCCTGGAGTTTGGGGATCTATGGCTACACCTTC. Full variable domain (rest looked up from reference TRBV30 and TRBJ1-2): SQTIHQWPATLVQPVGSPLSLECTVEGTSNPNLYWYRQAAGRGLQLLFYSVGIGQISSEVPQNLSASRPQDRQFILSSKKLLLSDSGFYLCAWSLGIYGYTFGSGTRLTVV.

This clonotype turned up a few times. The rearrangement joins TRBV6-5 to TRBJ1-5; D is unresolved. The germline V gene encodes CDR1 MNHEY and CDR2 SVGAGI. CDR3 length: 15 residues. The V end was cut by 2 bases, the J end by 0 bases, with 8 bases between. The CDR3 region has the DNA TGTGCCAGCAGTTACAGGGCTTATAGCAATCAGCCCCAGCATTTT. This codes for CASSYRAYSNQPQHF.

This clonotype has just a few counts. The rearrangement joins TRBV6-1 to TRBJ2-2; 7 bases match TRBD1. Trimming at V came to 5 bases and at J to 4 bases, leaving 4 bases not matched to a gene. Germline-derived CDR1 and CDR2 are MNHNS and SASEGT. This CDR3 is built from 14 residues. CDR3 region: CASSPGTVTGELFF. CDR3 sequence (DNA): TGTGCCAGCAGTCCCGGGACAGTCACCGGGGAGCTGTTTTTT.

The rearrangement uses TRBV3-1 and TRBJ2-6; TRBD1 aligns across 8 bases. Germline trimming cut 5 bases from V and 3 bases from J; bases unmatched to any gene: 9. The CDR3 totals 17 residues. Germline V gives CDR1 LGHDT, CDR2 YNNKEL (reference sequence). The CDR3 coding sequence is TGTGCCAGCAGCGTTAGACAGGGGTTGGATGGGGCCAACGTCCTGACTTTC. It codes for CASSVRQGLDGANVLTF.

Worth noting for this clonotype: This sequence may be a read error, since a much larger clone differs from it by one base. V is TRBV6-1 and J is TRBJ2-1; maybe TRBD1 (6 bases). Trimming cost V 6 bases and J 10 bases, with 16 bases left between them. The germline CDR1 and CDR2 sequences are MNHNS and SASEGT. The CDR3 spans 13 residues. The CDR3 here is CASSADSSYEQFF. The CDR3 DNA reads TGTGCCAGCAGCGCGGACAGCTCCTACGAGCAGTTCTTC.

In its sample, this clonotype was seen many times. Here the CDR3 DNA reads TGCAGTGCTAGGCGAATGGGAGTTGGACAGTACGAGCAGTACTTC. It translates to CSARRMGVGQYEQYF. The gene calls are TRBV20-1 and TRBJ2-7, with TRBD1 as a possible D gene (6 bases). Germline CDR1 and CDR2: DFQATT and SNEGSKA (reference sequence). There are 15 residues in the CDR3. The V and J ends lost 3 bases and 4 bases respectively, with 19 bases between them.

V and J are TRBV9 and TRBJ2-3; no clear D. Germline assignment: CDR1 SGDLS and CDR2 YYNGEE. V lost 3 bases to trimming and J lost 0 bases, with 8 bases between them. The CDR3 covers 14 residues. CDR3 DNA: TGTGCCAGCAGCGGAGCGTGGAGCACAGATACGCAGTATTTT. Its translation: CASSGAWSTDTQYF. The full variable domain, completed using reference TRBV9 and TRBJ2-3, is DSGVTQTPKHLITATGQRVTLRCSPRSGDLSVYWYQQSLDQGLQFLIQYYNGEERAKGNILERFSAQQFPDLHSELNLSSLELGDSALYFCASSGAWSTDTQYFGPGTRLTVL.

Many counts were recorded for this clonotype. The chain employs TRBV12-3 or TRBV12-4 and TRBJ2-1; D tentatively fits TRBD1 or TRBD2 (7 bases each). V was clipped by 2 bases and J by 3 bases, with 11 bases between them. The CDR3 has 15 residues. The CDR3 DNA follows: TGTGCCAGCAGTTTAAAGCGGGACAGCTACAATGAGCAGTTCTTC. Its translation is CASSLKRDSYNEQFF.

Details on this clonotype: This CDR3 fails to terminate in the conserved phenylalanine or tryptophan, so it likely reflects a read error. The chain couples TRBV28 to TRBJ1-1; no definite D call. V lost 6 bases and J lost 1, with 9 bases in between. This CDR3 contains 13 residues. CDR1 and CDR2 (germline): MDHEN, SYDVKM. The CDR3 DNA sequence: TGTGCCAGCAGCTTAAGGGAGAACACTGAAGCTTTCCTT. It is translated as CASSLRENTEAFL.

Points on this clonotype: An end of the junction differs from the germline gene, which may be a read error. V gene TRBV7-3 combines with J gene TRBJ2-7; TRBD1 is a possible D gene (5 bases). This CDR3 region has 14 residues. In germline, CDR1 is SGHTA, CDR2 FQGTGA. CDR3 coding DNA: TGTGCCAGCCGCTTAAGACAGAGTGACTACGAGCAGTACTTC. It yields the protein CASRLRQSDYEQYF.

This clonotype was observed many times. V and J are TRBV27 and TRBJ1-1, with 7 bases aligning to TRBD1. Germline values: CDR1 MNHEY, CDR2 SMNVEV (reference sequence). The CDR3 length is 14 residues. With V trimmed by 3 bases and J by 3 bases, 4 bases remained unmatched. In nucleotides, the CDR3 is TGTGCCAGCAGTTTTGAAGGGGGCTACACTGAAGCTTTCTTT. Protein sequence: CASSFEGGYTEAFF.

The chain joins TRBV27 to TRBJ1-5; TRBD1 matches at 9 bases. Germline values: CDR1 MNHEY, CDR2 SMNVEV (reference sequence). V lost 4 bases, J lost 3 bases, and 7 bases stayed unmatched. The CDR3 sequence is 16 residues long. The chain's CDR3 is CASSSSDRGFNQPQHF. CDR3 nucleotide sequence: TGTGCCAGCAGTTCCTCTGACAGGGGGTTCAATCAGCCCCAGCATTTT.

In its sample, this clonotype was seen a few times. This may stem from a read error, because a much larger clone lies one nucleotide away. The chain uses TRBV12-3 or TRBV12-4 and TRBJ1-5, with D tentatively TRBD1 (6 bases). The CDR3 spans 13 residues. V was clipped by 8 bases and J by 5 bases, with 13 bases between them. Here the CDR3 reads CASGQTTHQPQHF. CDR3 DNA: TGTGCCAGCGGACAGACCACCCATCAGCCCCAGCATTTT.

Only a few counts were recorded for this clonotype. No DNA is shown, since the ends of the CDR3 on it are uncertain; the CDR3 is the one TCRdb lists. The rearrangement links TRBV29-1 to TRBJ1-2; the D segment call TRBD1 is taken from the table without a DNA check. Germline V gene data show CDR1 as SQVTM and CDR2 as ANQGSEA. The CDR3 length is 12 residues, termini included. CDR3 protein: CSASQGVAGGTF.

This clonotype was counted a few times. The chain recombines TRBV9 with TRBJ2-3; 10 bases are shared with TRBD1. V lost 5 bases to trimming and J lost 2 bases; unmatched junction nucleotides: 5. The CDR3 covers 15 residues. The germline V gene encodes CDR1 SGDLS and CDR2 YYNGEE. CDR3 amino acids: CASSAGTGDTDTQYF. In DNA form, the CDR3 reads TGTGCCAGCAGTGCCGGGACAGGGGACACAGATACGCAGTATTTT.

Ten or more counts support this clonotype. This rearrangement joins TRBV7-2 to TRBJ2-1; no reliable D call. Germline V gene sequence: CDR1 SGHTA, CDR2 FQGNSA. V lost 4 bases and J 2 bases, leaving 6 bases between the germline ends. CDR3 size: 13 residues. The CDR3 region has the DNA TGTGCCAGCAGCTCTGAGACCTACAATGAGCAGTTCTTC. Amino acid sequence: CASSSETYNEQFF. Variable domain in full (rest from reference TRBV7-2 and TRBJ2-1): GAGVSQSPSNKVTEKGKDVELRCDPISGHTALYWYRQSLGQGLEFLIYFQGNSAPDKSGLPSDRFSAERTGGSVSTLTIQRTQQEDSAVYLCASSSETYNEQFFGPGTRLTVL.

Ten or more counts support this clonotype. J is TRBJ2-1 and V is TRBV3-1, with TRBD2 matching over 12 bases. The CDR3 runs 19 residues. The V and J ends lost 0 bases and 8 bases, in that order; junction bases with no gene match: 14. CDR1 is LGHDT, CDR2 YNNKEL, per germline (reference sequence). The CDR3 region is CASSQEVLAGGGALDEQFF. CDR3 sequence (DNA): TGTGCCAGCAGCCAAGAAGTACTAGCGGGAGGAGGAGCACTGGATGAGCAGTTCTTC.

V gene TRBV12-3 or TRBV12-4 combines with J gene TRBJ1-2; TRBD1 aligns across 7 bases. This CDR3 spans 15 amino acids. The V segment lost 6 bases and the J segment 3 bases; nucleotides outside the gene matches: 10. In DNA, the CDR3 is TGTGCCAGCAGGGAAACACAGGGGTCGTACTATGGCTACACCTTC. This codes for CASRETQGSYYGYTF.